These 30 T cell receptor beta chains were sequenced from one sample in a study of cytomegalovirus exposure and HLA in healthy donors. Use of 60 Vbeta and 13 Jbeta primers characterized the PCR. Some clones are missing from TCRdb's copy, which holds only in-frame ones; the method was immunoSEQ multiplex PCR. Of more than 70,000 clones detected, 60% to 85% appear once; the ten largest clones hold roughly 4.8%. Sequencing was done on a sample of PBMCs. The receptors come from a man aged 30 to 39 in good health and CMV-seropositive.

The sample holds one count of this clone. This chain joins TRBV9 and TRBJ2-2; a weak D match, TRBD2 (6 bases). The CDR3 consists of 16 residues. Trimming left V 0 bases short and J 6 bases short, with 15 bases between. Germline V gene lookup returns CDR1 SGDLS and CDR2 YYNGEE. The CDR3 nucleotides are TGTGCCAGCAGCGTAGATCCCAGCGGGTTGGCCGGGGAGCTGTTTTTT. Its protein is CASSVDPSGLAGELFF.

This chain uses TRBV5-1 with TRBJ2-1, with no clear D. There are 14 residues in the CDR3. Trimming stripped 4 bases from V and 9 bases from J, with 17 bases between. Germline V gene sequence: CDR1 SGHRS, CDR2 YFSETQ. The CDR3 coding sequence is TGCGCCAGCAGCCTCTCCCCTGTAGTTGGTGAGCAGTTCTTC. It translates to CASSLSPVVGEQFF.

The V and J genes are TRBV5-4 and TRBJ2-1, with 10 positions matching TRBD2. This CDR3 has 17 residues. V was clipped by 5 bases and J by 5 bases; unmatched bases: 13. CDR1 is SGHNT and CDR2 is YYREEE in the germline V gene (reference sequence). The CDR3 region has the DNA TGTGCCAGCAGTTTTGACCTCGGGACTAGCGCGAACAATGAGCAGTTCTTC. It codes for CASSFDLGTSANNEQFF.

V and J are TRBV28 and TRBJ2-6; weak D call: TRBD1 (6 bases). This CDR3 has 16 amino acids. V lost 5 bases, J lost 4 bases, and 15 bases lay in between. The V gene's germline CDR1 is MDHEN and CDR2 SYDVKM. CDR3: CASSAQGSVGANVLTF. The CDR3 DNA sequence: TGTGCCAGCAGTGCACAGGGTTCTGTGGGGGCCAACGTCCTGACTTTC.

The V gene is TRBV2, the J gene TRBJ1-3; 11 bases fit TRBD1. J lost 2 bases, V lost 6 bases, and 3 bases had no gene match. CDR3 length equals 15 residues. CDR1 is SNHLY, CDR2 FYNNEI, per germline. The CDR3 spells CASRGGQGAGNTIYF. In DNA, the CDR3 is TGTGCCAGCAGGGGGGGACAGGGGGCTGGAAACACCATATATTTT.

This chain connects TRBV7-8 to TRBJ2-3, with unresolved D. Germline V gives CDR1 SGHVS, CDR2 FQNEAQ. The CDR3 is 14 amino acids. The V end was cut by 7 bases, the J end by 0 bases, with 11 bases between. The CDR3 sequence is CASTVGGSTDTQYF. The CDR3 coding sequence is TGTGCCAGCACCGTCGGCGGAAGCACAGATACGCAGTATTTT.

This clone was seen only once. This chain's CDR3 is CASSQRTGSYNEQFF. The CDR3 bases are TGTGCCAGCAGCCAGAGGACTGGGTCCTACAATGAGCAGTTCTTC. This sequence joins TRBV7-9 and TRBJ2-1; D is possibly TRBD2 (5 bases). Trimming pared 5 bases from V and 1 base from J, leaving 12 bases between. CDR3 length: 15 amino acids. Germline CDR1 SEHNR, CDR2 FQNEAQ (reference sequence).

The genes are TRBV6-5 and TRBJ1-2, with a tentative D call TRBD1 (6 bases). CDR1 is MNHEY, CDR2 SVGAGI, per germline. Trimming took 6 bases from V and 5 from J, leaving 16 bases between them. CDR3 length: 14 residues. In DNA, the CDR3 is TGTGCCAGCAGGGTTAAAGGACAGCGGTATGGCTACACCTTC. Translated, it gives CASRVKGQRYGYTF.

The genes are TRBV5-4 and TRBJ2-7; 9 bases are a match to TRBD1. Germline CDR1 and CDR2: SGHNT and YYREEE (reference sequence). This CDR3 is 15 amino acids long. The ends lost 0 bases at V and 5 bases at J; junction bases unmatched: 6. CDR3: CASSLGGQGMNEQYF. CDR3 sequence (DNA): TGTGCCAGCAGCTTGGGGGGACAGGGTATGAACGAGCAGTACTTC.

The rearrangement links TRBV4-2 to TRBJ1-3; tentative D call: TRBD1 (5 bases). Trimming shortened V by 1 base and J by 2 bases, and 12 bases separated the two germline ends. This CDR3 is 16 amino acids long. CDR1 is LGHNA, CDR2 YNFKEQ, per germline. CDR3 nucleotides: TGTGCCAGCAGCCAAGTTGCAGGGCCCACTGGAAACACCATATATTTT. This translates into CASSQVAGPTGNTIYF.

The chain links TRBV4-2 to TRBJ2-3; 7 bases agree with TRBD1. Losses at the gene ends were 4 bases for V and 1 base for J; bases not matched to a gene: 8. CDR3 size: 16 residues. CDR1 and CDR2 from the germline V gene are LGHNA and YNFKEQ. The CDR3 DNA reads as TGTGCCAGCAGCCGAGACCGAACAGGGGGCACAGATACGCAGTATTTT. It specifies CASSRDRTGGTDTQYF.

This clone was observed once. The rearrangement uses TRBV4-1 and TRBJ2-5, with D unclear. The CDR3 contains 12 residues. V gave up 7 bases and J gave up 2 bases, with 8 bases separating them. Germline V gene data show CDR1 as MGHRA and CDR2 as YSYEKL. As DNA, the CDR3 is TGCGCCAGCACCCCGCGACAAGAGACCCAGTACTTC. The encoded protein is CASTPRQETQYF.

J is TRBJ2-2 and V is TRBV6-6, with TRBD1 as a possible D gene (6 bases). CDR3 length: 16 residues. Trimming took 6 bases from V and 6 from J, leaving 20 bases between them. Germline-derived CDR1 and CDR2 are MNHNY and SVGAGI (reference sequence). The CDR3 region is CASSPGTRGKPGELFF. Here the CDR3 DNA reads TGTGCCAGCAGCCCCGGGACACGGGGTAAACCCGGGGAGCTGTTTTTT.

J is TRBJ2-7 and V is TRBV2; no definite D call. The ends were cut back, 6 bases at V and 6 bases at J, with 3 bases in the middle. The CDR3 totals 9 residues. Germline-derived CDR1 and CDR2 are SNHLY and FYNNEI. Here the CDR3 DNA reads TGTGCCAGCAGGGCCGAGCAGTACTTC. Its protein product is CASRAEQYF.

The CDR3 is CASSLAGLAGGETQYF. DNA for the CDR3: TGCGCCAGCAGCTTGGCGGGACTAGCGGGAGGAGAGACCCAGTACTTC. The V and J genes are TRBV5-1 and TRBJ2-5; 15 nucleotides match TRBD2. The CDR3 totals 16 residues. Per the germline V gene, CDR1 is SGHRS and CDR2 is YFSETQ. The V segment lost 0 bases and the J segment 4 bases; nucleotides outside the gene matches: 1.

This rearrangement joins TRBV4-1 to TRBJ1-1; D remains unclear. The CDR3 runs to 15 residues. Trimming left V 3 bases short and J 1 base short, with 12 bases between. From germline, CDR1 is MGHRA and CDR2 YSYEKL. The CDR3 nucleotides are TGCGCCAGCAGCCAGGGTCGACAAGGGAACACTGAAGCTTTCTTT. It translates to CASSQGRQGNTEAFF.

Only one count was recorded for this clone. The chain recombines TRBV19 with TRBJ1-6; tentatively, D is TRBD1 (5 bases). The germline CDR1 and CDR2 sequences are LNHDA and SQIVND (reference sequence). The CDR3 has 15 residues. V was pared by 1 base and J by 6 bases, with 10 bases between. CDR3 nucleotide sequence: TGTGCCAGTAGTATAGTGGCAGGGTCTAATTCACCCCTCCACTTT. Amino acids: CASSIVAGSNSPLHF.

The rearrangement links TRBV19 to TRBJ1-1; maybe TRBD1 (5 bases). Germline values: CDR1 LNHDA, CDR2 SQIVND (reference sequence). This CDR3 spans 15 amino acids. V was shortened by 1 base and J by 1 base, with 10 bases between the two germline ends. In DNA, the CDR3 is TGTGCCAGTAGTATAGGGGGCAGGGCGAACACTGAAGCTTTCTTT. This translates into CASSIGGRANTEAFF.

The rearrangement uses TRBV14 and TRBJ1-1; D unresolved. The V and J ends lost 4 bases and 0 bases respectively, with 6 bases between them. The CDR3 loop spans 13 amino acids. CDR1 is SGHDN, CDR2 FVKESK, per germline. The CDR3 is CASSLDMNTEAFF. The CDR3, as DNA: TGTGCCAGCAGCCTTGACATGAACACTGAAGCTTTCTTT.

This chain connects TRBV7-9 to TRBJ2-3; D remains ambiguous. Between the trimmed V and J ends, which lost 7 bases and 0 bases, there was a span of 5 bases. CDR1 SEHNR and CDR2 FQNEAQ come from the germline V gene (reference sequence). There are 12 residues in the CDR3. The CDR3 loop reads CASIDSTDTQYF. The CDR3 nucleotides are TGTGCCAGCATAGATAGCACAGATACGCAGTATTTT.

This sequence joins TRBV4-2 and TRBJ1-5; D is unresolved. There are 13 residues in the CDR3. V was cut by 1 base and J by 4 bases, with 5 bases left in between. Per the germline V gene, CDR1 is LGHNA and CDR2 is YNFKEQ. The CDR3 DNA reads TGTGCCAGCAGCCAAGGAGGAAATCAGCCCCAGCATTTT. It is translated as CASSQGGNQPQHF.

Regarding this clone: Other DNA sequences in this specimen translate into the identical CDR3. The V and J genes are TRBV5-4 and TRBJ1-1, with D possibly matching TRBD1 (5 bases). The CDR3 consists of 14 residues. CDR1 SGHNT and CDR2 YYREEE come from the germline V gene (reference sequence). V was clipped by 1 base and J by 11 bases, with 18 bases between them. The CDR3 loop is CASSLRGTTPKAFF. The CDR3 nucleotides read TGTGCCAGCAGCTTGAGGGGTACGACCCCAAAGGCTTTCTTT.

This clone was picked up a small number of times. The chain is built from TRBV30 and TRBJ2-2; 12 nucleotides agree with TRBD1. CDR1 is GTSNPN, CDR2 SVGIG, per germline (reference sequence). The CDR3 contains 15 residues. The V and J ends lost 5 bases and 4 bases, in that order; junction bases with no gene match: 5. The CDR3 region is CAWSGTGGFTGELFF. For the CDR3, the DNA is TGTGCCTGGTCCGGGACAGGGGGCTTCACCGGGGAGCTGTTTTTT.

The rearrangement uses TRBV6-1 and TRBJ1-2; D gene uncertain. The CDR3 is made up of 13 amino acids. CDR1 is MNHNS and CDR2 is SASEGT in the germline V gene. V was clipped by 1 base and J by 4 bases, with 7 bases between them. The DNA for the CDR3 is TGTGCCAGCAGTGAAGAGAGAGGCTATGGCTACACCTTC. It encodes CASSEERGYGYTF.

J is TRBJ2-5 and V is TRBV6-1; no definite D call. The CDR3 has 12 amino acids. Germline CDR1 MNHNS, CDR2 SASEGT. Trimming took off 1 base at V and 7 bases at J, with 7 bases between the two ends. CDR3 loop: CASSEGRGTQYF. The CDR3 DNA follows: TGTGCCAGCAGTGAAGGGCGAGGGACCCAGTACTTC.

This clone occurred a few times. The rearrangement joins TRBV6-5 to TRBJ1-2, with TRBD1 matching over 10 bases. After removal of 4 bases from V and 6 bases from J, the junction contained 8 bases not matched to a gene. The CDR3 is 15 residues long. In germline, CDR1 is MNHEY, CDR2 SVGAGI. Written as DNA, the CDR3 is TGTGCCAGCAGTTCTTCCGGGACAGGGGTCGATGGCTACACCTTC. Translated, it gives CASSSSGTGVDGYTF.

J is TRBJ2-2 and V is TRBV5-1; TRBD1 might be the D (5 bases). Trimming pared 4 bases from V and 0 bases from J, leaving 10 bases between. The CDR3 runs to 15 residues. CDR1 is SGHRS and CDR2 is YFSETQ in the germline V gene. CDR3 DNA: TGCGCCAGCAGCGGGATGACAGCGAACACCGGGGAGCTGTTTTTT. Its translation is CASSGMTANTGELFF.

The chain has TRBV29-1 and TRBJ2-3, with D possibly being TRBD1 (5 bases). V was cut by 2 bases and J by 1 base, with 13 bases left in between. Germline loops: CDR1 SQVTM, CDR2 ANQGSEA. This CDR3 region has 15 residues. The CDR3 DNA follows: TGCAGCGTTGAATTAGTTGGGGCTCGCACAGATACGCAGTATTTT. Amino acid sequence: CSVELVGARTDTQYF.

The gene calls are TRBV19 and TRBJ2-1; 10 nucleotides agree with TRBD2. CDR3 length: 15 residues. Germline V lookup: CDR1 LNHDA, CDR2 SQIVND (reference sequence). Trimming at V came to 5 bases and at J to 7 bases, leaving 8 bases not matched to a gene. CDR3: CASSYTSGIKNEQFF. The CDR3 coding sequence is TGTGCCAGTAGTTACACTAGCGGGATAAAAAATGAGCAGTTCTTC.

The rearrangement links TRBV28 to TRBJ2-7; 8 bases align to TRBD1. Germline-derived CDR1 and CDR2 are MDHEN and SYDVKM. The CDR3 extends over 14 amino acids. Trimming cost V 8 bases and J 0 bases; bases outside gene matches: 6. DNA for the CDR3: TGTGCCAGCGAAGACAGGGGTCCCTCCTACGAGCAGTACTTC. It encodes CASEDRGPSYEQYF.